Listed below are T cell receptor beta chains from one sample, sequenced in a study of shared T cell receptors in the human thymus. TCRdb's table, derived via immunoSEQ multiplex PCR, lists solely in-frame clones and lacks some. The table shows fewer than 700,000 clones, with roughly 90% occurring only once. The sample was also linked to a second study, of human thymus T cells.

Input material: thymocytes. The receptors come from a boy under two years old with a congenital heart defect. The CDR3 runs from the conserved cysteine through the conserved F or W. Fields, in order: clone size, J gene, D gene, V gene, CDR3 protein, CDR3 DNA. D genes are given only for firm matches. Where a row states a size, it is once, few, many or the class of an expanded clone; other rows omit it.

clone_size: .; j_call: TRBJ2-1; d_call: .; v_call: TRBV20-1; cdr3_aa: CSARGGHEQFF; cdr3_nt: TGCAGTGCGCGTGGAGGGCATGAGCAGTTCTTC
clone_size: .; j_call: TRBJ2-3; d_call: TRBD2; v_call: TRBV25-1; cdr3_aa: CASSGTSGSGDTQYF; cdr3_nt: TGTGCCAGCAGCGGGACTAGCGGGAGTGGAGATACGCAGTATTTT
clone_size: .; j_call: TRBJ2-7; d_call: .; v_call: TRBV27; cdr3_aa: CASSTRAGSALYEQYF; cdr3_nt: TGTGCCAGCAGCACAAGGGCGGGGTCCGCCCTCTACGAGCAGTACTTC
clone_size: .; j_call: TRBJ2-7; d_call: TRBD1; v_call: TRBV18; cdr3_aa: CASSPGTAKYEQYF; cdr3_nt: TGTGCCAGCTCCCCCGGGACAGCCAAGTACGAGCAGTACTTC
clone_size: .; j_call: TRBJ2-2; d_call: TRBD1; v_call: TRBV27; cdr3_aa: CASNPHPNRGDDTGELFF; cdr3_nt: TGTGCCAGCAATCCCCACCCGAACAGGGGGGATGACACCGGGGAGCTGTTTTTT
clone_size: once; j_call: TRBJ2-6; d_call: .; v_call: TRBV6-5; cdr3_aa: CASSYIYRAGANVLTF; cdr3_nt: TGTGCCAGCAGTTACATCTACAGGGCTGGGGCCAACGTCCTGACTTTC
clone_size: .; j_call: TRBJ2-1; d_call: .; v_call: TRBV29-1; cdr3_aa: CSVTEAQEFF; cdr3_nt: TGCAGCGTTACTGAAGCCCAGGAGTTCTTC
clone_size: once; j_call: TRBJ2-6; d_call: .; v_call: TRBV7-6; cdr3_aa: CASSLEQGPGANVLTF; cdr3_nt: TGTGCCAGCAGCTTAGAGCAGGGCCCTGGGGCCAACGTCCTGACTTTC
clone_size: .; j_call: TRBJ2-1; d_call: .; v_call: TRBV5-1; cdr3_aa: CASSSVRADDSYNEQFF; cdr3_nt: TGCGCCAGCAGCTCGGTAAGAGCGGACGACTCCTACAATGAGCAGTTCTTC
clone_size: few; j_call: TRBJ2-1; d_call: TRBD2; v_call: TRBV5-6; cdr3_aa: CASSLDGLEVNEQFF; cdr3_nt: TGTGCCAGCAGCCTGGATGGACTAGAGGTGAATGAGCAGTTCTTC
clone_size: .; j_call: TRBJ2-5; d_call: .; v_call: TRBV9; cdr3_aa: CASSVSVKETQYF; cdr3_nt: TGTGCCAGCAGCGTTTCGGTGAAAGAGACCCAGTACTTC
clone_size: few; j_call: TRBJ2-1; d_call: TRBD2; v_call: TRBV25-1; cdr3_aa: CASSVRLASTYNEQFF; cdr3_nt: TGTGCCAGCAGCGTTAGACTAGCAAGTACCTACAATGAGCAGTTCTTC
clone_size: .; j_call: TRBJ2-5; d_call: .; v_call: TRBV5-1; cdr3_aa: CASSPGRAGETQYF; cdr3_nt: TGCGCCAGCAGCCCCGGTCGAGCGGGAGAGACCCAGTACTTC
clone_size: .; j_call: TRBJ2-3; d_call: TRBD2; v_call: TRBV29-1; cdr3_aa: CSVHEGFGASGRAGTDTQYF; cdr3_nt: TGCAGCGTCCACGAGGGGTTTGGCGCTAGCGGGAGGGCAGGAACAGATACGCAGTATTTT
clone_size: .; j_call: TRBJ2-5; d_call: .; v_call: TRBV9; cdr3_aa: CASSVGSKAETQYF; cdr3_nt: TGTGCCAGCAGCGTAGGTAGCAAGGCGGAGACCCAGTACTTC
clone_size: .; j_call: TRBJ1-2; d_call: TRBD1; v_call: TRBV5-1; cdr3_aa: CASSGGTGANYGYTF; cdr3_nt: TGCGCCAGCAGCGGAGGGACAGGGGCTAACTATGGCTACACCTTC
clone_size: .; j_call: TRBJ2-5; d_call: .; v_call: TRBV11-3; cdr3_aa: CASSLGDSRETQYF; cdr3_nt: TGTGCCAGCAGCTTGGGGGACTCTCGGGAGACCCAGTACTTC
clone_size: .; j_call: TRBJ2-7; d_call: .; v_call: TRBV14; cdr3_aa: CASSHATHYEQYF; cdr3_nt: TGTGCCAGCAGCCACGCGACACACTACGAGCAGTACTTC
clone_size: .; j_call: TRBJ1-1; d_call: .; v_call: TRBV19; cdr3_aa: CASSIDLSDRLNTEAFF; cdr3_nt: TGTGCCAGTAGTATAGATCTATCGGACAGATTGAACACTGAAGCTTTCTTT
clone_size: .; j_call: TRBJ2-3; d_call: TRBD1; v_call: TRBV28; cdr3_aa: CASSPPWTGGTDTQYF; cdr3_nt: TGTGCCAGCAGTCCCCCCTGGACAGGGGGCACAGATACGCAGTATTTT
clone_size: once; j_call: TRBJ1-5; d_call: TRBD1; v_call: TRBV7-2; cdr3_aa: CASSLSRGPNQPQHF; cdr3_nt: TGTGCCAGCAGCTTAAGCAGGGGGCCTAATCAGCCCCAGCATTTT
clone_size: .; j_call: TRBJ2-7; d_call: .; v_call: TRBV19; cdr3_aa: CASSIDRQSYYEQYF; cdr3_nt: TGTGCCAGTAGTATAGACCGACAGAGTTACTACGAGCAGTACTTC
clone_size: .; j_call: TRBJ2-3; d_call: TRBD2; v_call: TRBV2; cdr3_aa: CASSDFQAGVKTDTQYF; cdr3_nt: TGTGCCAGCAGTGATTTTCAAGCGGGAGTGAAGACAGATACGCAGTATTTT
clone_size: .; j_call: TRBJ2-1; d_call: TRBD1; v_call: TRBV28; cdr3_aa: CASSLRTGRNEQFF; cdr3_nt: TGTGCCAGCAGTTTGAGGACAGGGAGGAATGAGCAGTTCTTC
clone_size: .; j_call: TRBJ1-2; d_call: .; v_call: TRBV6-9; cdr3_aa: CASSFNEALGGNYGYTF; cdr3_nt: TGTGCCAGCAGCTTCAATGAGGCTTTGGGGGGGAACTATGGCTACACCTTC
clone_size: once; j_call: TRBJ2-1; d_call: TRBD2; v_call: TRBV7-8; cdr3_aa: CASSLGGLAVLNEQFF; cdr3_nt: TGTGCCAGCAGCTTAGGGGGACTAGCGGTCCTCAATGAGCAGTTCTTC
clone_size: once; j_call: TRBJ2-3; d_call: TRBD2; v_call: TRBV9; cdr3_aa: CASSVSLAGTSTDTQYF; cdr3_nt: TGTGCCAGCAGCGTCTCACTAGCGGGTACTAGCACAGATACGCAGTATTTT
clone_size: few; j_call: TRBJ1-2; d_call: .; v_call: TRBV20-1; cdr3_aa: CSARRGGYTF; cdr3_nt: TGCAGTGCGCGAAGGGGTGGCTACACCTTC
clone_size: .; j_call: TRBJ2-5; d_call: .; v_call: TRBV4-2; cdr3_aa: CASSQEKRATQYF; cdr3_nt: TGTGCCAGCAGCCAAGAGAAGAGGGCGACCCAGTACTTC
clone_size: .; j_call: TRBJ2-7; d_call: .; v_call: TRBV4-2; cdr3_aa: CASSQRVAPAYEQYF; cdr3_nt: TGTGCCAGCAGCCAGAGAGTTGCGCCCGCCTACGAGCAGTACTTC
clone_size: .; j_call: TRBJ2-2; d_call: TRBD2; v_call: TRBV4-2; cdr3_aa: CASSQDWLAGVGAGELFF; cdr3_nt: TGTGCCAGCAGCCAAGATTGGCTAGCGGGAGTTGGTGCCGGGGAGCTGTTTTTT
clone_size: .; j_call: TRBJ2-3; d_call: .; v_call: TRBV27; cdr3_aa: CASSLGRGWARGTDTQYF; cdr3_nt: TGTGCCAGCAGTTTAGGGCGGGGTTGGGCGAGGGGCACAGATACGCAGTATTTT
clone_size: .; j_call: TRBJ1-4; d_call: .; v_call: TRBV14; cdr3_aa: CASSQPDLGNEKLFF; cdr3_nt: TGTGCCAGCAGCCAACCGGACTTGGGTAATGAAAAACTGTTTTTT
clone_size: .; j_call: TRBJ2-1; d_call: TRBD2; v_call: TRBV4-2; cdr3_aa: CASSQDGPGLAGYEQFF; cdr3_nt: TGTGCCAGCAGCCAAGATGGGCCGGGACTAGCGGGCTATGAGCAGTTCTTC
clone_size: .; j_call: TRBJ2-1; d_call: TRBD2; v_call: TRBV25-1; cdr3_aa: CASSEYSWLAGGVEQFF; cdr3_nt: TGTGCCAGCAGTGAATACTCGTGGCTAGCGGGAGGGGTTGAGCAGTTCTTC
clone_size: .; j_call: TRBJ2-7; d_call: TRBD1; v_call: TRBV23-1; cdr3_aa: CASSQPRQGSYEQYF; cdr3_nt: TGCGCCAGCAGTCAACCTAGACAGGGCTCCTACGAGCAGTACTTC
clone_size: .; j_call: TRBJ2-1; d_call: TRBD2; v_call: TRBV5-4; cdr3_aa: CASSSPRLAGGGSYNEQFF; cdr3_nt: TGTGCCAGCAGCTCGCCGAGACTAGCGGGAGGAGGTTCCTACAATGAGCAGTTCTTC
clone_size: .; j_call: TRBJ1-3; d_call: TRBD1; v_call: TRBV5-1; cdr3_aa: CASSESRDRGPGNTIYF; cdr3_nt: TGCGCCAGCAGCGAGTCCCGGGACAGGGGGCCCGGAAACACCATATATTTT
clone_size: .; j_call: TRBJ2-7; d_call: TRBD1; v_call: TRBV7-9; cdr3_aa: CASSPQGANYEQYF; cdr3_nt: TGTGCCAGCAGCCCCCAGGGGGCCAACTACGAGCAGTACTTC
clone_size: once; j_call: TRBJ2-1; d_call: TRBD1; v_call: TRBV6-1; cdr3_aa: CASSPDRETYNEQFF; cdr3_nt: TGTGCCAGCAGCCCCGACAGGGAGACCTACAATGAGCAGTTCTTC
clone_size: .; j_call: TRBJ2-3; d_call: TRBD2; v_call: TRBV11-2; cdr3_aa: CASSLDDGLAGSTSTDTQYF; cdr3_nt: TGTGCCAGCAGCTTAGATGACGGACTAGCGGGATCTACCAGCACAGATACGCAGTATTTT
clone_size: .; j_call: TRBJ1-4; d_call: TRBD1; v_call: TRBV6-6; cdr3_aa: CASSYASGQGHEKLFF; cdr3_nt: TGTGCCAGCAGTTACGCGTCGGGACAGGGGCATGAAAAACTGTTTTTT
clone_size: once; j_call: TRBJ2-3; d_call: TRBD2; v_call: TRBV11-3; cdr3_aa: CASSLVLRTSGPTDTQYF; cdr3_nt: TGTGCCAGCAGCTTAGTCCTCCGGACTAGCGGACCTACAGATACGCAGTATTTT
clone_size: .; j_call: TRBJ1-4; d_call: .; v_call: TRBV5-1; cdr3_aa: CASSLVRAPTNEKLFF; cdr3_nt: TGCGCCAGCAGCTTGGTGAGAGCACCAACTAATGAAAAACTGTTTTTT
clone_size: .; j_call: TRBJ2-3; d_call: TRBD1; v_call: TRBV19; cdr3_aa: CASRGTASTDTQYF; cdr3_nt: TGTGCCAGTAGGGGGACAGCTAGCACAGATACGCAGTATTTT
clone_size: once; j_call: TRBJ2-5; d_call: TRBD1; v_call: TRBV5-8; cdr3_aa: CASSSNRDRQETQYF; cdr3_nt: TGTGCCAGCAGCTCCAACCGGGACAGACAAGAGACCCAGTACTTC
clone_size: .; j_call: TRBJ1-5; d_call: .; v_call: TRBV6-6; cdr3_aa: CASSDSRVNQPQHF; cdr3_nt: TGTGCCAGCAGTGATTCGAGGGTAAATCAGCCCCAGCATTTT
clone_size: .; j_call: TRBJ2-7; d_call: .; v_call: TRBV5-6; cdr3_aa: CASSHNPGRRVYEQYF; cdr3_nt: TGTGCCAGCAGCCACAATCCGGGACGGAGGGTCTACGAGCAGTACTTC
clone_size: .; j_call: TRBJ1-2; d_call: .; v_call: TRBV4-1; cdr3_aa: CASSQGKGDTIYGYTF; cdr3_nt: TGCGCCAGCAGCCAAGGCAAGGGAGACACCATCTATGGCTACACCTTC
clone_size: .; j_call: TRBJ1-2; d_call: .; v_call: TRBV12-5; cdr3_aa: CASGGGVYGYTF; cdr3_nt: TGTGCTAGTGGTGGGGGGGTCTATGGCTACACCTTC
clone_size: .; j_call: TRBJ2-4; d_call: TRBD2; v_call: TRBV6-6; cdr3_aa: CASIPGGGRAKNIQYF; cdr3_nt: TGTGCCAGCATCCCCGGGGGGGGTAGGGCCAAAAACATTCAGTACTTC
clone_size: .; j_call: TRBJ2-5; d_call: .; v_call: TRBV5-6; cdr3_aa: CASSLDGRFQETQYF; cdr3_nt: TGTGCCAGCAGCTTGGATGGCAGATTTCAAGAGACCCAGTACTTC
clone_size: .; j_call: TRBJ1-4; d_call: .; v_call: TRBV6-5; cdr3_aa: CASSYRGGESEELFF; cdr3_nt: TGTGCCAGCAGTTATCGAGGGGGGGAATCCGAGGAACTGTTTTTT
clone_size: .; j_call: TRBJ2-2; d_call: .; v_call: TRBV5-5; cdr3_aa: CASSLAARGTGELFF; cdr3_nt: TGTGCCAGCAGCTTGGCCGCTCGGGGCACCGGGGAGCTGTTTTTT
clone_size: .; j_call: TRBJ1-1; d_call: TRBD1; v_call: TRBV7-2; cdr3_aa: CASSLVGTGGMNTEAFF; cdr3_nt: TGTGCCAGCAGCTTAGTTGGGACAGGGGGGATGAACACTGAAGCTTTCTTT
clone_size: .; j_call: TRBJ2-7; d_call: TRBD2; v_call: TRBV2; cdr3_aa: CASSLLSLTSGSRGAYEQYF; cdr3_nt: TGTGCCAGCAGTCTCCTTTCCCTGACTAGCGGGAGTAGGGGGGCCTACGAGCAGTACTTC